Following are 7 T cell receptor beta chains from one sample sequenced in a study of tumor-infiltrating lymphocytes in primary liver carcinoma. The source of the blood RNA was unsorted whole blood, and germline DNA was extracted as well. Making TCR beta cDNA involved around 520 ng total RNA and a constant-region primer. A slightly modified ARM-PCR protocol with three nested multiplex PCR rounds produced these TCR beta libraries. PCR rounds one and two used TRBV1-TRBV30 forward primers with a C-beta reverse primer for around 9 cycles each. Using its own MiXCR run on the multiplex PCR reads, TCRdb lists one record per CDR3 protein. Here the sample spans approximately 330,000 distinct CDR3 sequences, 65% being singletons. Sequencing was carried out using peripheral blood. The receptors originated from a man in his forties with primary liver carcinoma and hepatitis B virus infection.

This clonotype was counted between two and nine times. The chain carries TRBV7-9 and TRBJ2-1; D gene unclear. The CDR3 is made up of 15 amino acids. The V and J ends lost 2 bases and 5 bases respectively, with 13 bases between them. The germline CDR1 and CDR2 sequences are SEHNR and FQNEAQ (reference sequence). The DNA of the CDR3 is TGTGCCAGCAGCTTATTCACAGATTGGGACAATGAGCAGTTCTTC. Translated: CASSLFTDWDNEQFF.

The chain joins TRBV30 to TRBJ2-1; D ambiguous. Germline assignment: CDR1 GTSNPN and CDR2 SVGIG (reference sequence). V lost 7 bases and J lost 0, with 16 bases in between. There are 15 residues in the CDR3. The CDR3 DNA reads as TGTGCCTTGAGGCCTGGTCACCTCTCCTACAATGAGCAGTTCTTC. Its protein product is CALRPGHLSYNEQFF.

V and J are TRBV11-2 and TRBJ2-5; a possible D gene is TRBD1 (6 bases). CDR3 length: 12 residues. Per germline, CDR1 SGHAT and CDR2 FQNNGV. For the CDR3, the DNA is TGTGCAAGCGCCAGGGACAAAGAGACCCAGTACTTC. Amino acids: CASARDKETQYF.

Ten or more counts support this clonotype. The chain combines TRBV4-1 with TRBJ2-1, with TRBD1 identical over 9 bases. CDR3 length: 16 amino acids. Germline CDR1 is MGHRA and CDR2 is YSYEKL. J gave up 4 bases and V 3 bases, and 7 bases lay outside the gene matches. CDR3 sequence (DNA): TGCGCCAGCAGCCAGTACTGGACAGGGGAATACAATGAGCAGTTCTTC. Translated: CASSQYWTGEYNEQFF.

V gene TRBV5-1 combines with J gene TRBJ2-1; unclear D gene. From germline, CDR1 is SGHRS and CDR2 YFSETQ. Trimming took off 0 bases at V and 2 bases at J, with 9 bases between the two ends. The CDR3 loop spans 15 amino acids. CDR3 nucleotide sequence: TGCGCCAGCAGCTTGGACAAAGCGACCTACAATGAGCAGTTCTTC. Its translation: CASSLDKATYNEQFF.

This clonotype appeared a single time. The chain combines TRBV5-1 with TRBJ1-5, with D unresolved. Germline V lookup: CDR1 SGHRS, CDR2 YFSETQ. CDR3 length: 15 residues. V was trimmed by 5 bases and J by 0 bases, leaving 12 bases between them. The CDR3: CASRPFPVSNQPQHF. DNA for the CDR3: TGCGCCAGCAGGCCTTTTCCAGTTAGCAATCAGCCCCAGCATTTT.

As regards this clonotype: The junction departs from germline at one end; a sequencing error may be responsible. This CDR3 is CASSPFAGEHFF. The CDR3 nucleotides are TGCGCCAGCAGCCCCTTTGCCGGGGAGCACTTCTTC. This rearrangement joins TRBV4-1 to TRBJ2-1, with D maybe TRBD2 (5 bases). The CDR3 runs to 12 residues. Germline CDR1 reads MGHRA; CDR2 reads YSYEKL.